Given below is one T cell receptor beta chain in context. FFPE tumors had their DNA quantified with amplified housekeeping genes. Some clones are missing from TCRdb's copy, which holds only in-frame ones; the method was immunoSEQ multiplex PCR. This sample carries 2,500 to 3,000 clones, around a third of them seen once, and the ten largest clones take roughly 5.5%. This entry is derived from a study of PD-L1 blockade in urothelial cancer. Study summary: Anywhere from 0 to 3 prior chemotherapy regimens had been received by patients. The median T cell count across tumor samples was 1,400 to 1,500.

This CDR3 has 15 amino acids. Looked up from germline, CDR1 is SGHRS and CDR2 is YFSETQ. Trimming cost V 0 bases and J 7 bases, with 14 bases left between them. This receptor was taken from a man aged 70 or older with urothelial cancer. The chain is built from TRBV5-1 and TRBJ1-3; D is undetermined. The sequencing here drew on tumor tissue, taken before atezolizumab (anti-PD-L1) treatment. CDR3 loop: CASSLEGGLGNTIYF. For the CDR3, the DNA is TGCGCCAGCAGCTTGGAAGGAGGGCTGGGCAACACCATATATTTT.